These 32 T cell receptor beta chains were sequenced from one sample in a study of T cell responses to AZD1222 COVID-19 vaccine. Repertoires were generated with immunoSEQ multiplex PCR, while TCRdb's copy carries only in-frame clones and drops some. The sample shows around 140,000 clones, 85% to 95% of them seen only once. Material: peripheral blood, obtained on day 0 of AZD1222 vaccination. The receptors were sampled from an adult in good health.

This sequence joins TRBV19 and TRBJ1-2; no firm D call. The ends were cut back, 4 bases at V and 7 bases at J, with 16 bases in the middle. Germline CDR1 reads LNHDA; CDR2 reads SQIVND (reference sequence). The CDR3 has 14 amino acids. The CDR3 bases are TGTGCCAGTAGTACCGGTCCTATAAGTGGTGGCTACACCTTC. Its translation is CASSTGPISGGYTF.

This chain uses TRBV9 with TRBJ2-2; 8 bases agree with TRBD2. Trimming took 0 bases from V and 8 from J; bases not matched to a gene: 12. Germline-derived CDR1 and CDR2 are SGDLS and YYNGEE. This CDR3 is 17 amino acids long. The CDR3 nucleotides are TGTGCCAGCAGCGTAGCAAACAGCGGGGGCCCCCCTGGGGAGCTGTTTTTT. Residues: CASSVANSGGPPGELFF.

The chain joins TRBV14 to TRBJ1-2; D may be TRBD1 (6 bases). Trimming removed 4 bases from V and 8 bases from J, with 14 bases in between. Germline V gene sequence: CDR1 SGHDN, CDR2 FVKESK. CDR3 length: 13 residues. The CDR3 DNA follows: TGTGCCAGCAGCCTTTCAAGGGGGGGAGGCTACACCTTC. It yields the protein CASSLSRGGGYTF.

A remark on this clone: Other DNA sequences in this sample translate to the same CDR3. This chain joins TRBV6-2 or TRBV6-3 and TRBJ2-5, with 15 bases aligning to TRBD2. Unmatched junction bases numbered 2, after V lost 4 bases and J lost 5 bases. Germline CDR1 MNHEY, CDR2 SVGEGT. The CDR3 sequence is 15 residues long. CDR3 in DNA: TGTGCCAGCAGTTGGACTAGCGGGGGGGCCGAGACCCAGTACTTC. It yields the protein CASSWTSGGAETQYF.

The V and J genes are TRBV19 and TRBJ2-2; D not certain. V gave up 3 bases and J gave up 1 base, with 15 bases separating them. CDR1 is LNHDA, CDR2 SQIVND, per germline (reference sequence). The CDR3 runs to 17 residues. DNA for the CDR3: TGTGCCAGTAGTATTAGGATCCCGCAGCTGAACACCGGGGAGCTGTTTTTT. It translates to CASSIRIPQLNTGELFF.

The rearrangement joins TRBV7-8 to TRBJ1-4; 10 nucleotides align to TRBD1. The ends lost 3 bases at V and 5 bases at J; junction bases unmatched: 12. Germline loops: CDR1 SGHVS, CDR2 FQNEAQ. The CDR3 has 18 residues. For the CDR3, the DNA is TGTGCCAGCAGCTTTAGTCCCAGACAGGGGGCGGACAATGAAAAACTGTTTTTT. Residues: CASSFSPRQGADNEKLFF.

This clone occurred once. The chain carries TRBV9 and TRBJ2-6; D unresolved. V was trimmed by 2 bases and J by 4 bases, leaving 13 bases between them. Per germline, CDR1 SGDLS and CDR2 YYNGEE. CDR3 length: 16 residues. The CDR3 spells CASSVLGNPGANVLTF. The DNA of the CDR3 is TGTGCCAGCAGCGTTTTAGGGAACCCCGGGGCCAACGTCCTGACTTTC.

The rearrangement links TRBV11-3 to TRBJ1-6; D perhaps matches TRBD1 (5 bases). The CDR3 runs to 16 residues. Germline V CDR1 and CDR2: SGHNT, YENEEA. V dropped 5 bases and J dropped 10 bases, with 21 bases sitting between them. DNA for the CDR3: TGTGCCAGCAGCAACATGGGGGGATTCGTCGGGTCACCCCTCCACTTT. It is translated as CASSNMGGFVGSPLHF.

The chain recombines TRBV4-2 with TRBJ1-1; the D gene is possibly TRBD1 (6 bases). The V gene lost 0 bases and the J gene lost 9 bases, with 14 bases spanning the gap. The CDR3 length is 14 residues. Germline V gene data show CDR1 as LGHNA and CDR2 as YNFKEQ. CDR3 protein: CASSQDDRSGKAFF. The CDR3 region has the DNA TGTGCCAGCAGCCAAGATGACAGGTCGGGGAAAGCTTTCTTT.

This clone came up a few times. The CDR3 DNA reads TGCGCCAGCAGCTTCCCCGACATGTATTCACCCCTCCACTTT. It specifies CASSFPDMYSPLHF. The rearrangement uses TRBV5-1 and TRBJ1-6; D ambiguous. CDR3 size: 14 residues. Trimming took off 2 bases at V and 8 bases at J, with 11 bases between the two ends. Per germline, CDR1 SGHRS and CDR2 YFSETQ.

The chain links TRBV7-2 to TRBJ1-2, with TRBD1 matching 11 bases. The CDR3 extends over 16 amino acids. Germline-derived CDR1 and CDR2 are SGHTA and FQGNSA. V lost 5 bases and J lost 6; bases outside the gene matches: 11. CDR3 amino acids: CASSLYPGQGGNGYTF. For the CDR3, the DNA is TGTGCCAGCAGCCTTTACCCGGGACAGGGGGGGAATGGCTACACCTTC.

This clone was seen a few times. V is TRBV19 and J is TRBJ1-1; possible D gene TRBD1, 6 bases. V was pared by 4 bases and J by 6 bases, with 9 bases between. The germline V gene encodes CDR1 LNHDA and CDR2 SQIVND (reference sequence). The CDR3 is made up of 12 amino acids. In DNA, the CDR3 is TGTGCCAGTAGTAACAGGGTCGCTGAAGCTTTCTTT. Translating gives CASSNRVAEAFF.

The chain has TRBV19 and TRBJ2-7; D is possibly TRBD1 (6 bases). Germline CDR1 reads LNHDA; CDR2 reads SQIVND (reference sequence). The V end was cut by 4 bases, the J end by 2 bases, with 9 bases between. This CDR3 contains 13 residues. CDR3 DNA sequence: TGTGCCAGTAGTAGGGGACACCCCTACGAGCAGTACTTC. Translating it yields CASSRGHPYEQYF.

CDR3 sequence: CASSLAEGMGYTF. In DNA, the CDR3 is TGTGCCAGCAGCTTAGCTGAGGGGATGGGCTACACCTTC. The J gene is TRBJ1-2, the V gene TRBV7-9, with D tentatively TRBD1 (5 bases). The CDR3 totals 13 residues. V lost 0 bases to trimming and J lost 8 bases, with 10 bases between them. CDR1 SEHNR and CDR2 FQNEAQ come from the germline V gene (reference sequence).

CDR3 nucleotides: TGTGCCTGGAGATCCCAGGGAGGGGCCTATGGCTACACCTTC. It translates to CAWRSQGGAYGYTF. This rearrangement joins TRBV30 to TRBJ1-2, with a weak D call TRBD1 (5 bases). V shed 3 bases and J shed 4 bases, with 15 bases lying between them. Germline V lookup: CDR1 GTSNPN, CDR2 SVGIG (reference sequence). The CDR3 covers 14 residues.

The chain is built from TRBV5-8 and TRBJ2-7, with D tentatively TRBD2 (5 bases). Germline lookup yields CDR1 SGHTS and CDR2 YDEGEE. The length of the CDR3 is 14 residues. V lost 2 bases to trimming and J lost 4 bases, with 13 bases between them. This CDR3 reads CASSLEGLRYEQYF. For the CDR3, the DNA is TGTGCCAGCAGCTTAGAGGGCCTGAGATACGAGCAGTACTTC.

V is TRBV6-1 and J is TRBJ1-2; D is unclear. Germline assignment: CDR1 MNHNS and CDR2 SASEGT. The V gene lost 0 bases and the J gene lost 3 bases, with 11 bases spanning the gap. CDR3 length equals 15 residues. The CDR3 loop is CASSEAPSSDYGYTF. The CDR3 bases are TGTGCCAGCAGTGAAGCGCCTTCCTCGGACTATGGCTACACCTTC.

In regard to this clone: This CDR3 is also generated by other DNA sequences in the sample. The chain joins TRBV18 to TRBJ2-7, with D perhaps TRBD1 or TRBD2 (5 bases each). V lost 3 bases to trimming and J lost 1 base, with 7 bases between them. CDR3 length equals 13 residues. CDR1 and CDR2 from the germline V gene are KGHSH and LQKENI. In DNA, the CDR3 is TGTGCCAGCTCACCGAGGGGTTCCTACGAGCAGTACTTC. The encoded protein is CASSPRGSYEQYF.

The CDR3 reads CASSFQSGPGGTEAFF. In DNA, the CDR3 is TGCGCCAGCAGTTTTCAATCGGGCCCCGGCGGCACTGAAGCTTTCTTT. The chain uses TRBV5-1 and TRBJ1-1; no clear D. V was cut by 5 bases and J by 4 bases, with 21 bases left in between. CDR3 length equals 16 residues. Looked up from germline, CDR1 is SGHRS and CDR2 is YFSETQ.

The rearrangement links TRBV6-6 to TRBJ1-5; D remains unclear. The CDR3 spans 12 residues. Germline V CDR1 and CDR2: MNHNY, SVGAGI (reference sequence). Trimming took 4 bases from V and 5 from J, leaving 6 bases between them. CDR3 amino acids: CASSFSDQPQHF. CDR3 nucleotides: TGTGCCAGCAGTTTCTCTGATCAGCCCCAGCATTTT.

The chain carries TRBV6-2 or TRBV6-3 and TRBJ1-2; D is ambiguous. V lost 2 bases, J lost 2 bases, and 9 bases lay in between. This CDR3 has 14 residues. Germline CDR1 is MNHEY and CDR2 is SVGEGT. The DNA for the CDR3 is TGTGCCAGCAGTTACGCGGGCCGGAACTATGGCTACACCTTC. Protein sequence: CASSYAGRNYGYTF.

DNA of the CDR3: TGTGCCAGCAGGGGCCAGGCTTATAATTCACCCCTCCACTTT. Translated: CASRGQAYNSPLHF. V usage is TRBV2 and J usage is TRBJ1-6; no definite D call. The germline V gene has CDR1 SNHLY and CDR2 FYNNEI. Trimming pared 6 bases from V and 4 bases from J, leaving 10 bases between. This CDR3 is built from 14 residues.

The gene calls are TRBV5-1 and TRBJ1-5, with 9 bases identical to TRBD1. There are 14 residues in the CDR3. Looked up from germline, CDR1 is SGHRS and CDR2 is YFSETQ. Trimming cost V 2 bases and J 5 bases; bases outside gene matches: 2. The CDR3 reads CASSLQGADQPQHF. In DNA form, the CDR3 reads TGCGCCAGCAGCTTACAGGGGGCTGATCAGCCCCAGCATTTT.

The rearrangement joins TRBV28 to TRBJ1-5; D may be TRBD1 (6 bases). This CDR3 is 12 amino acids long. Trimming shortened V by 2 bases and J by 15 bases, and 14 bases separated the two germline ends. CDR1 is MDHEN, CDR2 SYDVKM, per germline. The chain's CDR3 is CASSLPPGGRHF. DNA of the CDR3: TGTGCCAGCAGTTTACCCCCCGGGGGGCGGCATTTT.

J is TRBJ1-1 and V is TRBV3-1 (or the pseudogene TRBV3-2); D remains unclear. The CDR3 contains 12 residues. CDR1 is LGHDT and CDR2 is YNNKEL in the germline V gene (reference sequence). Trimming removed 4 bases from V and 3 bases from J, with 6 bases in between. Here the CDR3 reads CASSRRDTEAFF. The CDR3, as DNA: TGTGCCAGCAGCCGACGGGACACTGAAGCTTTCTTT.

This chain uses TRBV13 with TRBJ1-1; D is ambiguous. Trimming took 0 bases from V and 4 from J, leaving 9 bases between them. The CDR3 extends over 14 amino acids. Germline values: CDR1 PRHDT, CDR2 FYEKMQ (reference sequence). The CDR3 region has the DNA TGTGCCAGCAGCTTAGGAGGAGAGGGCACTGAAGCTTTCTTT. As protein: CASSLGGEGTEAFF.

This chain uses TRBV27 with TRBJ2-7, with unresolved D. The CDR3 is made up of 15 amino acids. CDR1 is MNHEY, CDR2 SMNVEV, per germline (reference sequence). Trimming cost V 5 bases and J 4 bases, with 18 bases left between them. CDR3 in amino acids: CASSPSGPLWYEQYF. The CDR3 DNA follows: TGTGCCAGCAGTCCTTCCGGTCCCCTTTGGTACGAGCAGTACTTC.

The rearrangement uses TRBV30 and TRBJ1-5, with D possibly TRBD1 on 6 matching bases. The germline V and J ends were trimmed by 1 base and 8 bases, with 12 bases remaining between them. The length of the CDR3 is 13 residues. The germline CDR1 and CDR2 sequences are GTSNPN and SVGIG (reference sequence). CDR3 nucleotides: TGTGCCTGGAGTGGTCGGGGGGCGAAGCCCCAGCATTTT. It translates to CAWSGRGAKPQHF.

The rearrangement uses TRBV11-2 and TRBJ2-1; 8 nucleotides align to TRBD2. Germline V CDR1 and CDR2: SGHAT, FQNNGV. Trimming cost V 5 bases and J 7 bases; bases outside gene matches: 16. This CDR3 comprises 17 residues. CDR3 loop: CASSQGRLAWGDNEQFF. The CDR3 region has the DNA TGTGCCAGCAGCCAGGGCCGACTAGCGTGGGGGGATAATGAGCAGTTCTTC.

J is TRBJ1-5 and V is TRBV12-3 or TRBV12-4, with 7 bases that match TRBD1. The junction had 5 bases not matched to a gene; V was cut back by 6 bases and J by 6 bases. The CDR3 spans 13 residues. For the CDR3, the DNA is TGTGCCAGCAGCGGACAGGCGGTTCAGCCCCAGCATTTT. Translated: CASSGQAVQPQHF.

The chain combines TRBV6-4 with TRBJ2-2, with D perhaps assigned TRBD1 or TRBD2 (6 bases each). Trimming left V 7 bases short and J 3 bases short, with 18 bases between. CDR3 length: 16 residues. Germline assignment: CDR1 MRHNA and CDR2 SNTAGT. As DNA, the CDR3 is TGTGCCAGCACTCCTGAGGGGGGCCTCGACACCGGGGAGCTGTTTTTT. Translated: CASTPEGGLDTGELFF.

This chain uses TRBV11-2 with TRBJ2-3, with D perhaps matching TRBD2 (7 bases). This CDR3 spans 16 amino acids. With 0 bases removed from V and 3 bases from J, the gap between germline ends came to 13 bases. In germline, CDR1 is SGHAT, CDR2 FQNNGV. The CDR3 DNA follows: TGTGCCAGCAGCTTAGAGTGGCGGGGGCCGACAGATACGCAGTATTTT. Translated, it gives CASSLEWRGPTDTQYF.